Detailed here is one T cell receptor beta chain. This clone's antigen is unknown. Within one base of it there is no much larger clone, and no base qualities were kept. The cysteine opens and the phenylalanine closes a CDR3 of 17 amino acids. Only the CDR3 DNA stays, 51 bases, in frame from base 1. CDR1 and CDR2 were assigned from the germline V gene as MRHNA and SNTAGT. This sample is part of a study of radiotherapy plus CTLA-4 blockade in lung cancer (dated by TCRdb to the late 2010s). As for the study more broadly: Among the enrolled patients, around 19% had an objective response, and about 30% reached disease control.

The method was the immunoSEQ multiplex PCR assay. Drawn from immuneACCESS, this table holds only the in-frame rearrangements with V and J called that TCRdb kept. Clones are partly lost; checked studies trace under half to an unresolved V gene and leave the rest unexplained. The sample records about 66,000 clones, over 75% of which are singletons. The top ten clones comprise 4% of the sample. Focal radiation therapy combined with CTLA-4 blockade (ipilimumab) was tested in patients with chemo-refractory metastatic non-small-cell lung cancer. Study-wide findings and limitations: After treatment with radiotherapy and ipilimumab, TCR clones that came from tumors expanded in the peripheral blood. The strongest predictors of response were reported to be early dynamic shifts in blood T cell clones along with a rise in serum interferon-beta following radiation.

Here the chain combines TRBV6-4 and TRBJ1-5; 9 of the junction bases match TRBD1. The sample consisted of peripheral blood, taken from a patient treated with radiotherapy plus ipilimumab. The sequence derives from a human donor with non-small cell lung cancer who had a partial response to radiotherapy plus ipilimumab. The encoded CDR3 is CPLEPGQGGYSNQPQHF. The DNA sequence is as follows: TGTCCACTCGAGCCGGGACAGGGAGGATATAGCAATCAGCCCCAGCATTTT.